This TCR beta chain was retrieved from a study of identical twins. TCRdb recomputed calls from the 5' RACE reads with MiXCR, one row per CDR3 protein. The table lists 1.5 million to 2 million distinct CDR3 sequences, 32% of them singletons, with roughly 0.3% in the top ten. Concerning this clonotype: At one boundary the junction diverges from the germline segment, which might be a read error.

Sequenced material: cord blood. This TCR was recovered from a newborn girl in good health.

CDR3 region: CVSSESAGKFYEQYF. The DNA for the CDR3 is TGCGTCAGCAGTGAGTCGGCAGGGAAATTTTACGAGCAGTACTTC. The V and J genes are TRBV10-2 and TRBJ2-7; possibly TRBD1 for D (5 bases). CDR1 is WSHSY and CDR2 is SAAADI in the germline V gene. The CDR3 extends over 15 amino acids.